Described below is a single T cell receptor (beta chain) sequence and its context. These data originate in a study of blood T cell repertoires in COVID-19. Sequencing used immunoSEQ multiplex PCR; TCRdb keeps in-frame clones, though not all of them. The sample carries 65,000 to 90,000 clones, 89% recorded once. The germline gives CDR1 MNHEY, CDR2 SMNVEV (reference sequence). The CDR3 extends over 17 amino acids. V lost 6 bases, J lost 3 bases, and 12 bases stayed unmatched. Specimen: peripheral blood. This TCR derives from a man aged 50 or older with acute or convalescent COVID-19. The rearrangement links TRBV27 to TRBJ1-5, with 9 bases matching TRBD1. The CDR3 region is CASSQRSGTGINQPQHF. The CDR3 region has the DNA TGTGCCAGCAGCCAACGATCCGGGACAGGGATCAATCAGCCCCAGCATTTT.